Shown below are 13 T cell receptor beta chains from a single sample sequenced in a study of blood T cell repertoires in COVID-19. Sequencing used immunoSEQ multiplex PCR; TCRdb keeps in-frame clones, though not all of them. The table includes a few hundred thousand clones, roughly 80% detected once. Sequencing was done on a sample of PBMCs or T cells enriched from blood (not recorded which). These receptor sequences come from a man aged 30 to 39 with acute COVID-19.

This clone was seen many times. This chain joins TRBV28 and TRBJ2-3; a weak D match, TRBD2 (6 bases). This CDR3 region has 15 residues. Trimming left V 3 bases short and J 4 bases short, with 14 bases between. Germline CDR1 is MDHEN and CDR2 is SYDVKM. CDR3 coding DNA: TGTGCCAGCAGTTTCGGGAGCGGGCGTCCAGATACGCAGTATTTT. Residues: CASSFGSGRPDTQYF.

A word on this clone: Compared with germline, one end of the junction differs, possibly owing to a read error. V gene TRBV5-1 combines with J gene TRBJ2-3, with a tentative D call TRBD1 (5 bases). CDR3 length: 16 amino acids. The V gene's germline CDR1 is SGHRS and CDR2 YFSETQ. The CDR3 here is CASSLSGQRITDTQYF. CDR3 nucleotide sequence: TGTGCCAGCAGCTTGTCCGGACAACGAATCACAGATACGCAGTATTTT.

The chain joins TRBV5-4 to TRBJ2-1; D ambiguous. Trimming took 0 bases from V and 6 from J, leaving 25 bases between them. Germline CDR1 reads SGHNT; CDR2 reads YYREEE (reference sequence). The CDR3 has 19 residues. The DNA of the CDR3 is TGTGCCAGCAGCTTGGTTTTATCGTCCGGGTTTCGCTCCCCCAATGAGCAGTTCTTC. It is translated as CASSLVLSSGFRSPNEQFF.

This rearrangement joins TRBV19 to TRBJ1-5; tentatively, D is TRBD1 (6 bases). The CDR3 sequence is 17 residues long. V was shortened by 3 bases and J by 6 bases, with 21 bases between the two germline ends. Germline lookup yields CDR1 LNHDA and CDR2 SQIVND (reference sequence). CDR3 nucleotide sequence: TGTGCCAGTAGTATGCCCTGGGGTGGGGGCGACGGTCAGCCCCAGCATTTT. Its translation: CASSMPWGGGDGQPQHF.

This chain uses TRBV11-1 with TRBJ2-7; 9 bases align to TRBD1. This CDR3 spans 13 amino acids. V lost 5 bases to trimming and J lost 6 bases; unmatched junction nucleotides: 5. The germline gives CDR1 SGHAT, CDR2 FQDESV (reference sequence). The chain's CDR3 is CASSIGQGTEQYV. The CDR3 DNA follows: TGTGCCAGCAGCATAGGACAGGGGACCGAGCAGTACGTC.

This chain connects TRBV15 to TRBJ2-7, with unresolved D. Trimming cost V 0 bases and J 5 bases, with 8 bases left between them. Germline lookup yields CDR1 LNHNV and CDR2 YYDKDF (reference sequence). The CDR3 totals 13 residues. CDR3 nucleotide sequence: TGTGCCACCAGCAGAGATGAGGAGAACGAGCAGTACGTC. As protein: CATSRDEENEQYV.

This clone has only a few counts. An end of the junction does not agree with germline; a read error may underlie this. The V and J genes are TRBV5-1 and TRBJ2-2, with a tentative D call TRBD2 (6 bases). CDR3 size: 15 residues. Germline-derived CDR1 and CDR2 are SGHRS and YFSETQ. CDR3 protein: CASSSRDSHTGELFF. The DNA for the CDR3 is TGTGCCAGCAGCTCCCGGGACTCACACACCGGGGAGCTGTTTTTT.

The V gene is TRBV28, the J gene TRBJ1-4, with D unclear. V dropped 8 bases and J dropped 7 bases, with 11 bases sitting between them. CDR3 length equals 12 residues. Germline loops: CDR1 MDHEN, CDR2 SYDVKM. CDR3 DNA sequence: TGTGCCAGCGCAGGAATAACTGAAAAACTGTTTTTT. Residues: CASAGITEKLFF.

The V and J genes are TRBV11-2 and TRBJ2-2; TRBD2 aligns across 11 bases. The trim removed 9 bases at V and 7 bases at J, leaving 1 base unmatched. Germline V gives CDR1 SGHAT, CDR2 FQNNGV. The CDR3 covers 12 residues. As DNA, the CDR3 is TGTGCCAGTGGACTAGCGGGCGGGGAGCTGTTTTTT. Amino acid sequence: CASGLAGGELFF. Together with reference TRBV11-2 and TRBJ2-2, the CDR3 gives the full variable domain: EAGVAQSPRYKIIEKRQSVAFWCNPISGHATLYWYQQILGQGPKLLIQFQNNGVVDDSQLPKDRFSAERLKGVDSTLKIQPAKLEDSAVYLCASGLAGGELFFGEGSRLTVL.

This chain uses TRBV7-8 with TRBJ2-7; 10 nucleotides align to TRBD1. The CDR3 is made up of 20 amino acids. The germline V gene encodes CDR1 SGHVS and CDR2 FQNEAQ. Unmatched junction bases numbered 20, after V lost 3 bases and J lost 3 bases. CDR3 protein: CASSFLIYRDRGLYNYEQYV. Written as DNA, the CDR3 is TGTGCCAGCAGCTTCCTAATTTACCGGGACAGGGGTTTGTACAACTACGAGCAGTACGTC.

CDR3 coding DNA: TGTGCCAGCAGCTTAAATAACAACTACGAGCAGTACGTC. Translated, it gives CASSLNNNYEQYV. This chain joins TRBV5-5 and TRBJ2-7; D is unclear. The germline V gene has CDR1 SGHKS and CDR2 YYEKEE (reference sequence). V gave up 2 bases and J gave up 3 bases, with 9 bases separating them. This CDR3 contains 13 residues.

This clone was seen a single time. V gene TRBV2 combines with J gene TRBJ2-5; D is possibly TRBD2 (6 bases). Trimming removed 2 bases at V and 4 bases at J, with 14 bases between. Looked up from germline, CDR1 is SNHLY and CDR2 is FYNNEI. The CDR3 sequence is 15 residues long. The CDR3 DNA is TGTGCCAGCAGTGAATATCTAGACGGGGGAGAGACCCAGTACTTC. This codes for CASSEYLDGGETQYF.

This sequence joins TRBV5-6 and TRBJ1-2, with D unclear. V was shortened by 4 bases and J by 1 base, with 17 bases between the two germline ends. CDR3 length equals 16 residues. The germline V gene encodes CDR1 SGHDT and CDR2 YYEEEE. The CDR3 here is CASSPSSGTRNYGYTF. The CDR3 nucleotides are TGTGCCAGCAGCCCCTCCTCGGGAACACGTAACTATGGCTACACCTTC.